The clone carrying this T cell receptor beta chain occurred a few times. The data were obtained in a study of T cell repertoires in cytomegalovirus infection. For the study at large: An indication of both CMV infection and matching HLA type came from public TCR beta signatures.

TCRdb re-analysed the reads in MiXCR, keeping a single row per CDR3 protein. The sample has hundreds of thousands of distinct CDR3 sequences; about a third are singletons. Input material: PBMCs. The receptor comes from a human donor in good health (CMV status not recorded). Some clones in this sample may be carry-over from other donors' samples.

In DNA, the CDR3 is TGCGCCAGCAGCCACCCGACACCTAACTATGGCTACACCTTC. Translated: CASSHPTPNYGYTF. This chain uses TRBV4-1 with TRBJ1-2; no definite D call. The CDR3 has 14 residues. V shed 3 bases and J shed 0 bases, with 8 bases lying between them. From germline, CDR1 is MGHRA and CDR2 YSYEKL.